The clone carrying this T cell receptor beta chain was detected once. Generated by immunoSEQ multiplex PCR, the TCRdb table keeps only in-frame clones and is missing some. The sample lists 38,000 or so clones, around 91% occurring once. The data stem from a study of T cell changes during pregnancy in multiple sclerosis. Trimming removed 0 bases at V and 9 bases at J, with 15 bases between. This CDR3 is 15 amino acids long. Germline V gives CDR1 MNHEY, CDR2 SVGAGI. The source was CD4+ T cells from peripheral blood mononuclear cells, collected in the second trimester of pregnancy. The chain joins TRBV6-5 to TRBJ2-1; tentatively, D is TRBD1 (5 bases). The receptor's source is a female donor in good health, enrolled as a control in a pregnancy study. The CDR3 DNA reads TGTGCCAGCAGTTACTCGAACCCCTCTAGGGGTGAGCAGTTCTTC. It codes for CASSYSNPSRGEQFF.